The 6 T cell receptor beta chains reported below all come from one sample, sequenced in a study of shared clonotypes between healthy human individuals. Clones were read by immunoSEQ multiplex PCR, and TCRdb kept only the in-frame ones, dropping some. The table records roughly 500,000 clones, approximately 78% of them present only once. The sequenced sample was PBMCs. All receptors come from a woman aged 35 to 49 in good health. Some clones in this sample may be carry-over from other donors' samples.

V and J are TRBV7-3 and TRBJ2-1; D perhaps matches TRBD2 (5 bases). Germline V lookup: CDR1 SGHTA, CDR2 FQGTGA. V was clipped by 5 bases and J by 0 bases, with 14 bases between them. The CDR3 consists of 16 residues. The CDR3 nucleotides read TGTGCCAGCAGCCTCCGGACTCGAAGCTCCTACAATGAGCAGTTCTTC. As protein: CASSLRTRSSYNEQFF.

The table lists this clone with a few counts. The V call is TRBV7-9, the J call TRBJ1-5; maybe TRBD1 (5 bases). Germline V lookup: CDR1 SEHNR, CDR2 FQNEAQ (reference sequence). V was cut by 5 bases and J by 5 bases, with 22 bases left in between. The CDR3 length is 17 residues. CDR3 bases: TGTGCCAGCAGCCTGGCGCGGGGGGGGACTTCGGATCAGCCCCAGCATTTT. Protein product: CASSLARGGTSDQPQHF.

This chain uses TRBV27 with TRBJ2-7; 12 bases line up with TRBD2. V lost 4 bases to trimming and J lost 6 bases; unmatched junction nucleotides: 10. The CDR3 spans 16 residues. The germline CDR1 and CDR2 sequences are MNHEY and SMNVEV (reference sequence). The CDR3 region is CASSSGLAGLMREQYF. CDR3 sequence (DNA): TGTGCCAGCAGTTCCGGACTAGCGGGATTGATGCGCGAGCAGTACTTC.

This clone was detected only once. The chain is built from TRBV9 and TRBJ2-5; TRBD2 aligns across 10 bases. Germline lookup yields CDR1 SGDLS and CDR2 YYNGEE. This CDR3 comprises 17 residues. V lost 4 bases and J lost 4; bases outside the gene matches: 13. CDR3 sequence: CASSPGASGSLAETQYF. The CDR3 DNA sequence: TGTGCCAGCAGCCCAGGGGCTAGCGGGAGCTTGGCAGAGACCCAGTACTTC.

This sequence joins TRBV5-4 and TRBJ2-2, with 9 bases aligning to TRBD1. CDR1 SGHNT and CDR2 YYREEE come from the germline V gene (reference sequence). The CDR3 totals 15 residues. The J segment lost 2 bases and the V segment lost 3 bases, leaving 2 bases of the junction unmatched. CDR3 nucleotides: TGTGCCAGCAGCTGGGACAGGGAAAACACCGGGGAGCTGTTTTTT. Translation gives CASSWDRENTGELFF.

This sequence joins TRBV29-1 and TRBJ1-2; D possibly corresponds to TRBD1 (5 bases). CDR3 size: 12 residues. The germline V gene has CDR1 SQVTM and CDR2 ANQGSEA. Trimming took 6 bases from V and 4 from J, leaving 12 bases between them. The CDR3 nucleotides are TGCAGCGTGGGGCGGCCAAGCTATGGCTACACCTTC. Protein sequence: CSVGRPSYGYTF.